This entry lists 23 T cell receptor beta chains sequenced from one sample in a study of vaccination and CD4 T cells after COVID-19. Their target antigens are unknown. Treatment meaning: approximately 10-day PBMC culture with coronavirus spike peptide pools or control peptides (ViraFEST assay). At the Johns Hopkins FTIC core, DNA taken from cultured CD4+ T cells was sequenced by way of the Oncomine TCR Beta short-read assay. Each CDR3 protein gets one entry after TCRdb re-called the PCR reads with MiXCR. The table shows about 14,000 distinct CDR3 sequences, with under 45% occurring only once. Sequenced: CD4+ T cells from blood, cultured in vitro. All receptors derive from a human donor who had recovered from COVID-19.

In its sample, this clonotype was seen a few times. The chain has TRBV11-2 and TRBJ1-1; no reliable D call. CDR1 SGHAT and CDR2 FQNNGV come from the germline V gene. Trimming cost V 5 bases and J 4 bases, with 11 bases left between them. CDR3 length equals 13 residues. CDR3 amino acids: CASSPQMATEAFF. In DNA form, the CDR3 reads TGTGCCAGCAGCCCCCAGATGGCCACTGAAGCTTTCTTT.

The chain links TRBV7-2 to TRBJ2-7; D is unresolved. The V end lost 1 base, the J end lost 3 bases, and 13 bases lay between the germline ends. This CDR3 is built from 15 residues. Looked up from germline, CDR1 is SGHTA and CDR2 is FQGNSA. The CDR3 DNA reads TGTGCCAGCAGCTTAGATAATTCTATTTACTACGAGCAGTACTTC. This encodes CASSLDNSIYYEQYF.

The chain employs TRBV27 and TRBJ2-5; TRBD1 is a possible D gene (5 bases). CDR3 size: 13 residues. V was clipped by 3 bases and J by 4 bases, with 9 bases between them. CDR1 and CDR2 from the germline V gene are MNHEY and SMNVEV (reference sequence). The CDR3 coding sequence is TGTGCCAGCAGTTTCCGGCAGGGAGAGACCCAGTACTTC. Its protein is CASSFRQGETQYF.

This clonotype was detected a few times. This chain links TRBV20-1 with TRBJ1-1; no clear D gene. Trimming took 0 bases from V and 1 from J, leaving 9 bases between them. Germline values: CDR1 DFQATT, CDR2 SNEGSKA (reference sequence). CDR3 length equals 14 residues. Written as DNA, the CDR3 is TGCAGTGCTAGAGATTTGGGGTCGAACACTGAAGCTTTCTTT. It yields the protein CSARDLGSNTEAFF.

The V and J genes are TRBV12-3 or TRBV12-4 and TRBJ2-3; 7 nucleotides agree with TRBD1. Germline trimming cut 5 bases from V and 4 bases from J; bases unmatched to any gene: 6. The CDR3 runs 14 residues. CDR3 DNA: TGTGCCAGCAGTCCCGGGACAGTGGCAGATACGCAGTATTTT. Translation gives CASSPGTVADTQYF.

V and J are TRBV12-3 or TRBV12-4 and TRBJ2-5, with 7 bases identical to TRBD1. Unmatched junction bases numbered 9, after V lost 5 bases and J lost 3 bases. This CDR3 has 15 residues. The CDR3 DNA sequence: TGTGCCAGCAGTGTACAGGGGTTTGGGGAAGAGACCCAGTACTTC. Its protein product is CASSVQGFGEETQYF.

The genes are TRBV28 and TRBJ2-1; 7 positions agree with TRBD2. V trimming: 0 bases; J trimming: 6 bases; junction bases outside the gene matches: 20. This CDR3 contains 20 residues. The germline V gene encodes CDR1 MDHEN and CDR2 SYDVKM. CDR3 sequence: CASSLWQGGPGGSTPNEQFF. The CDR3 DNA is TGTGCCAGCAGTTTATGGCAGGGAGGGCCAGGCGGGAGTACCCCCAATGAGCAGTTCTTC.

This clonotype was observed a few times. The DNA of the CDR3 is TGTGCCATCAGTGTCGGGGGTAGCAATCAGCCCCAGCATTTT. This sequence encodes CAISVGGSNQPQHF. This rearrangement joins TRBV10-3 to TRBJ1-5, with D maybe TRBD1 (5 bases). Trimming took off 4 bases at V and 0 bases at J, with 7 bases between the two ends. This CDR3 contains 14 residues. Germline values: CDR1 ENHRY, CDR2 SYGVKD.

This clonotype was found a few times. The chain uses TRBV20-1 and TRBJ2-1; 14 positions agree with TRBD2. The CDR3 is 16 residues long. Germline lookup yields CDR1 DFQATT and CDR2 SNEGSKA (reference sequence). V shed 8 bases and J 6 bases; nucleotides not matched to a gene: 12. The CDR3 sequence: CSPRLAGGSGSNEQFF. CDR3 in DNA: TGCAGTCCAAGACTAGCGGGAGGGTCAGGGTCCAATGAGCAGTTCTTC.

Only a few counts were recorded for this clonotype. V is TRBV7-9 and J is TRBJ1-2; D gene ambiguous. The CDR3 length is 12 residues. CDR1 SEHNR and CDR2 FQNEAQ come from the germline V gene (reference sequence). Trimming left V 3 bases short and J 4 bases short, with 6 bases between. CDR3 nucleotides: TGTGCCAGCAGCTTGGGTGTCTATGGCTACACCTTC. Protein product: CASSLGVYGYTF.

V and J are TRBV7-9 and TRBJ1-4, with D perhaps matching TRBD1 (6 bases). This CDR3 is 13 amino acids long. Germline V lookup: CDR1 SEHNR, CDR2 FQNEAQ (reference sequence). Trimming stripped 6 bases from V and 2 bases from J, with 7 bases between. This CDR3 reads CASRRGTNEKLFF. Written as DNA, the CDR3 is TGTGCCAGCAGAAGGGGGACTAATGAAAAACTGTTTTTT.

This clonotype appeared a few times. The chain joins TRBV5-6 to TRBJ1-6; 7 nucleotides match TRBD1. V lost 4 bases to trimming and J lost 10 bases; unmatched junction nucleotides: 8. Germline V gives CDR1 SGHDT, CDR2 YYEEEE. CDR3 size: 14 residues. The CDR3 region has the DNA TGTGCCAGCAGCAGGGGGGACAGAGGATCACCCCTCCACTTT. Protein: CASSRGDRGSPLHF. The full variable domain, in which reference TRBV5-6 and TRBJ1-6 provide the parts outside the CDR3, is DAGVTQSPTHLIKTRGQQVTLRCSPKSGHDTVSWYQQALGQGPQFIFQYYEEEERQRGNFPDRFSGHQFPNYSSELNVNALLLGDSALYLCASSRGDRGSPLHFGNGTRLTVT.

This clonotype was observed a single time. CDR3 coding DNA: TGTGCCAGCAGCTTGAGTTATGAGCAGTTCTTC. It translates to CASSLSYEQFF. The genes are TRBV5-6 and TRBJ2-1; D not certain. Germline V gene data show CDR1 as SGHDT and CDR2 as YYEEEE. The CDR3 loop spans 11 amino acids. Trimming cost V 1 base and J 8 bases, with 4 bases left between them. The entire variable domain, with the rest obtained from reference TRBV5-6 and TRBJ2-1, is as follows: DAGVTQSPTHLIKTRGQQVTLRCSPKSGHDTVSWYQQALGQGPQFIFQYYEEEERQRGNFPDRFSGHQFPNYSSELNVNALLLGDSALYLCASSLSYEQFFGPGTRLTVL.

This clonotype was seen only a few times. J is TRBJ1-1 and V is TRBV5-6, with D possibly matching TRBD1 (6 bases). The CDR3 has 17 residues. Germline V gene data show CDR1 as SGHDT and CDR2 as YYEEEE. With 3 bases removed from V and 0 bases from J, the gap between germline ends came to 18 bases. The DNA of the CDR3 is TGTGCCAGCAGCTGGACCTCACAGGGCCGGGTGAACACTGAAGCTTTCTTT. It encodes CASSWTSQGRVNTEAFF.

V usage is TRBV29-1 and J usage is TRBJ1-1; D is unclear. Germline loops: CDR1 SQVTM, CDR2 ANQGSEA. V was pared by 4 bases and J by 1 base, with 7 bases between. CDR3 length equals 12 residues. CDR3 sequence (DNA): TGCAGCGTTGGGACGCGGAACACTGAAGCTTTCTTT. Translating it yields CSVGTRNTEAFF.

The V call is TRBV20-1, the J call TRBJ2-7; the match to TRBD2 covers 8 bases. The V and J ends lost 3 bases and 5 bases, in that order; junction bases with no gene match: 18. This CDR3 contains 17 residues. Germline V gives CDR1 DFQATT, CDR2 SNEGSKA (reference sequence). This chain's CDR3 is CSASHPYGLSGNDEQYF. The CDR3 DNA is TGCAGTGCTAGCCACCCCTACGGTCTTAGCGGGAACGACGAGCAGTACTTC.

The CDR3 nucleotides are TGTGCCAGCAACACGGGGAATGAAAAACTGTTTTTT. Amino acids: CASNTGNEKLFF. This sequence joins TRBV6-1 and TRBJ1-4; D unclear. Germline assignment: CDR1 MNHNS and CDR2 SASEGT. The V and J ends lost 7 bases and 5 bases respectively, with 8 bases between them. The CDR3 is made up of 12 amino acids.

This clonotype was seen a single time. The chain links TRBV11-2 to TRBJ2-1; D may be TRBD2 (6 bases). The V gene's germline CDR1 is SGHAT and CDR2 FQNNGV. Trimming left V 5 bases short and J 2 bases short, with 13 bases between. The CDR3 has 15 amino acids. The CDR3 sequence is CASSIPAGTYNEQFF. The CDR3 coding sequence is TGTGCCAGCAGCATCCCTGCGGGGACCTACAATGAGCAGTTCTTC.

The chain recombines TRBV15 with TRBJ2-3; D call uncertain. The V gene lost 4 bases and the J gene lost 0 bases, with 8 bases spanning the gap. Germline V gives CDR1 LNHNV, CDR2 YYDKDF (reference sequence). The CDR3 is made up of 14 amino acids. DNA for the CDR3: TGTGCCACCAGCACCGCGGCTAGCACAGATACGCAGTATTTT. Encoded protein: CATSTAASTDTQYF.

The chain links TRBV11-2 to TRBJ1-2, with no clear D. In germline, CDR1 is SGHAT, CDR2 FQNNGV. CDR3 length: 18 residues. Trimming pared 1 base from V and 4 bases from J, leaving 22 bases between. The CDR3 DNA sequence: TGTGCCAGCAGCTTAGTTAGGTCAGACACCGTCTTGGGCTATGGCTACACCTTC. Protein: CASSLVRSDTVLGYGYTF.

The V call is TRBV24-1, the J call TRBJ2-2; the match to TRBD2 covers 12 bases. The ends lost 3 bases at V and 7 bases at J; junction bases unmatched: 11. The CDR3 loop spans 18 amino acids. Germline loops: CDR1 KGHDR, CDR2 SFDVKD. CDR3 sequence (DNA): TGTGCCACCAGTGATCCTAGGGCACTAGCGGGAGGTCTCGGGGAGCTGTTTTTT. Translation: CATSDPRALAGGLGELFF.

CDR3 amino acids: CSAREGGSNTGELFF. The CDR3 DNA follows: TGCAGTGCTAGAGAGGGCGGATCAAACACCGGGGAGCTGTTTTTT. The chain couples TRBV20-1 to TRBJ2-2; D ambiguous. The V gene lost 0 bases and the J gene lost 2 bases, with 10 bases spanning the gap. CDR3 size: 15 residues. In germline, CDR1 is DFQATT, CDR2 SNEGSKA (reference sequence).

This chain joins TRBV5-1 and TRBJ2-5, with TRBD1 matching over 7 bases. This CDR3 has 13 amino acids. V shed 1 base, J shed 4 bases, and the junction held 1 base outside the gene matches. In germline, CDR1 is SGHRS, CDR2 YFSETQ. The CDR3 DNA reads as TGCGCCAGCAGCTTGACAGGGGTAGAGACCCAGTACTTC. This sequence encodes CASSLTGVETQYF.